Detailed here is one T cell receptor beta chain. These data originate in a study of blood T cell repertoires in COVID-19. Study-wide background: Sources were T cells, B-cell-depleted T cells, or PBMCs; the material itself was cDNA or gDNA.

The V gene lost 2 bases and the J gene lost 6 bases, with 17 bases spanning the gap. The CDR3 has 15 amino acids. Germline-derived CDR1 and CDR2 are SNHLY and FYNNEI. The assay was immunoSEQ multiplex PCR, and TCRdb's table has in-frame clones only and misses some. The sample yields about 93,000 clones, roughly 90% seen once. The receptor was isolated from a woman older than 75 with acute or convalescent COVID-19. This sequence joins TRBV2 and TRBJ2-7; D remains ambiguous. Specimen: peripheral blood. The CDR3 reads CASSEPGSPSREQYF. The CDR3 DNA reads as TGTGCCAGCAGTGAACCGGGTTCCCCAAGCCGCGAGCAGTACTTC.